Listed below are T cell receptor beta chains from one sample, sequenced in a study of cytomegalovirus exposure and HLA in healthy donors. Sequencing was performed with immunoSEQ multiplex PCR; in TCRdb, only in-frame clones are kept and a portion is missing. The profile shows 150,000 to 200,000 clones, about 80% of them singletons. The sample taken for sequencing was PBMCs. Receptors were obtained from a young man in good health and CMV-seropositive. Both conserved end residues are part of each CDR3.

CDR3: CAWSVRGQWDTGELFF
V: TRBV30
J: TRBJ2-2

CDR3: CAISQGQGPYNEQFF
V: TRBV10-3
J: TRBJ2-1

CDR3: CASHQGTEGEQFF
V: TRBV2
J: TRBJ2-1

CDR3: CSVGGQGIYEQYF
V: TRBV29-1
J: NA

CDR3: CASSLEPASTENTEAFF
V: TRBV7-2
J: TRBJ1-1

CDR3: CSVAGHGRVTEAFF
V: TRBV29-1
J: TRBJ1-1

CDR3: CASSLGTSLQETQYF
V: TRBV5-8
J: TRBJ2-5

CDR3: CASSQRQGWYEQFF
V: TRBV4-3
J: TRBJ2-1

CDR3: CASSHDSQETQYF
V: TRBV6-6
J: TRBJ2-5

CDR3: CASRETMGQLNQPQHF
V: TRBV6-1
J: TRBJ1-5

CDR3: CAISLQLAGQETQYF
V: TRBV10-3
J: TRBJ2-5

CDR3: CASSLARGGVADTQYF
V: TRBV5-4
J: TRBJ2-3

CDR3: CASSLGDTAYNEQFF
V: TRBV5-1
J: TRBJ2-1

CDR3: CASSLTGYQQYF
V: TRBV7-9
J: TRBJ2-7

CDR3: CASSESGLRVSEQYF
V: TRBV10-1
J: NA

CDR3: CASSLGIAGGLETQYF
V: TRBV11-3
J: TRBJ2-5

CDR3: CASAGRGGETQYF
V: TRBV6-4
J: TRBJ2-5

CDR3: CASSSRTGTSTDTQYF
V: TRBV7-3
J: TRBJ2-3

CDR3: CASSLSSTVVAFF
V: TRBV7-9
J: TRBJ1-1

CDR3: CASSKYTGPNYGYTF
V: TRBV21-1
J: TRBJ1-2

CDR3: CASSQAPSSYEQYF
V: TRBV4-2
J: TRBJ2-7

CDR3: CASSAETGSYEQYF
V: TRBV2
J: TRBJ2-7

CDR3: CASRLSGTANTGELFF
V: TRBV5-4
J: TRBJ2-2

CDR3: CAINSHQGIQETQYF
V: TRBV6-5
J: TRBJ2-5

CDR3: CASSVKGANEKLFF
V: TRBV9
J: TRBJ1-4

CDR3: CASSDSLGAENSPLHF
V: TRBV2
J: TRBJ1-6

CDR3: CATSRDPRYSNQPQHF
V: TRBV15
J: TRBJ1-5

CDR3: CASSTDRANTEAFF
V: TRBV5-1
J: TRBJ1-1

CDR3: CASSIKTGTREQYF
V: TRBV19
J: TRBJ2-7

CDR3: CATSVGQIQETQYF
V: TRBV15
J: TRBJ2-5

CDR3: CASSLIREGEYNEQFF
V: TRBV28
J: TRBJ2-1

CDR3: CASSLAGGTERNTGELFF
V: TRBV7-9
J: TRBJ2-2

CDR3: CASSYSGGTGGHEAFF
V: TRBV6-5
J: TRBJ1-1

CDR3: CASSYSRVGSRTQYF
V: TRBV6-5
J: TRBJ2-3

CDR3: CSSSLDGTSGGNEQFF
V: TRBV7-9
J: TRBJ2-1

CDR3: CSVYSGRTTDTQYF
V: TRBV29-1
J: TRBJ2-3

CDR3: CASCQEDRSLHF
V: TRBV10-1
J: TRBJ1-6

CDR3: CASSLPKPYRGLSGELFF
V: TRBV7-6
J: TRBJ2-2

CDR3: CASSRGQTGGYTF
V: TRBV6-1
J: TRBJ1-2

CDR3: CASSLAGDATNEKLFF
V: TRBV5-1
J: TRBJ1-4

CDR3: CASSRQLGRETQYF
V: TRBV9
J: TRBJ2-5

CDR3: CSSSRGVPKNIQYF
V: TRBV7-9
J: TRBJ2-4

CDR3: CASSVTQGVRNTEAFF
V: TRBV19
J: TRBJ1-1

CDR3: CASSLAGTGAYEQYF
V: TRBV7-2
J: TRBJ2-7

CDR3: CATSSWDTGYTF
V: TRBV15
J: TRBJ1-2

CDR3: CASSAGTGVTDTQYF
V: TRBV5-6
J: TRBJ2-3

CDR3: CASSPPRGLEDRTGELFF
V: TRBV7-9
J: TRBJ2-2

CDR3: CASSLKLAGVSDTQYF
V: TRBV5-1
J: TRBJ2-3

CDR3: CASSSRGSGNTIYF
V: TRBV28
J: TRBJ1-3

CDR3: CASSVGADSTGGYTF
V: TRBV9
J: TRBJ1-2

CDR3: CASSYAAGALTEAFF
V: TRBV6-5
J: TRBJ1-1

CDR3: CASSKCSGENTGELFF
V: TRBV21-1
J: TRBJ2-2

CDR3: CASSQESSGSSYNEQFF
V: TRBV4-2
J: TRBJ2-1

CDR3: CASSLDLAGDNEQFF
V: TRBV7-9
J: TRBJ2-1

CDR3: CASSSTSGRSGEQFF
V: TRBV6-6
J: TRBJ2-1

CDR3: CASSQLPHTDTQYF
V: TRBV14
J: TRBJ2-3

CDR3: CASSRTGTVTYEQYF
V: TRBV2
J: TRBJ2-7

CDR3: CACSSPGQSTDTQYF
V: TRBV27
J: TRBJ2-3